These 2 T cell receptor beta chains share one sample of origin, sequenced in a study of T cell repertoires in cytomegalovirus infection. TCRdb re-analysed the reads in MiXCR, keeping a single row per CDR3 protein. Seen here are some 180,000 distinct CDR3 sequences, 15% to 20% observed once, and the top ten hold approximately 26%. The source material was CD8+ T cells from PBMCs. The receptors were gathered from a human donor in good health (CMV status not recorded). Some clones in this sample may be carry-over from other donors' samples.

In this sample, this clonotype turned up a few times. The V and J genes are TRBV27 and TRBJ2-6; no reliable D call. The CDR3 length is 16 residues. The V gene lost 4 bases and the J gene lost 0 bases, with 10 bases spanning the gap. The germline CDR1 and CDR2 sequences are MNHEY and SMNVEV (reference sequence). The CDR3 sequence: CASSSKQLSGANVLTF. DNA for the CDR3: TGTGCCAGCAGTTCAAAGCAGCTCTCTGGGGCCAACGTCCTGACTTTC.

The rearrangement links TRBV5-8 to TRBJ1-1, with no clear D. The CDR3 has 14 amino acids. V was pared by 4 bases and J by 3 bases, with 13 bases between. Germline lookup yields CDR1 SGHTS and CDR2 YDEGEE. CDR3 coding DNA: TGTGCCAGCAGCCCCCCCCTGGGCGACACTGAAGCTTTCTTT. Amino acid sequence: CASSPPLGDTEAFF.